These 8 T cell receptor beta chains share one sample of origin, sequenced in a study of blood T cell repertoires in COVID-19. Method: immunoSEQ multiplex PCR; TCRdb's copy keeps in-frame clones and lacks some. There are 200,000 to 250,000 clones in the sample; about 86% occur only once, and around 4% lies in the top ten. Sequencing used PBMCs or T cells enriched from blood (not recorded which). The receptors come from a woman in her thirties or forties with acute COVID-19.

This sequence joins TRBV28 and TRBJ1-1; D gene ambiguous. V lost 3 bases and J lost 1, with 3 bases in between. Germline CDR1 and CDR2: MDHEN and SYDVKM. The CDR3 is made up of 12 amino acids. The CDR3: CASSLRNTEAFF. In DNA form, the CDR3 reads TGTGCCAGCAGTTTGAGGAACACTGAAGCTTTCTTT.

The V and J genes are TRBV9 and TRBJ2-5; 7 bases align to TRBD2. CDR3 length equals 15 residues. Germline CDR1 is SGDLS and CDR2 is YYNGEE. The trim removed 2 bases at V and 1 base at J, leaving 5 bases unmatched. The CDR3 is CASSVEGGVQETQYF. The CDR3 bases are TGTGCCAGCAGCGTGGAGGGAGGGGTCCAAGAGACCCAGTACTTC.

The rearrangement uses TRBV7-8 and TRBJ1-5; D is unresolved. The CDR3 totals 15 residues. The germline V gene has CDR1 SGHVS and CDR2 FQNEAQ. V lost 0 bases to trimming and J lost 0 bases, with 6 bases between them. CDR3 protein: CASSLAASSNQPQHF. CDR3 nucleotide sequence: TGTGCCAGCAGCTTAGCGGCCAGTAGCAATCAGCCCCAGCATTTT.

The J gene is TRBJ1-1, the V gene TRBV5-1, with D possibly TRBD1 on 5 matching bases. This CDR3 is built from 14 residues. Germline CDR1 is SGHRS and CDR2 is YFSETQ. Trimming cost V 1 base and J 4 bases, with 11 bases left between them. The CDR3 sequence: CASSLFRDSTEAFF. For the CDR3, the DNA is TGCGCCAGCAGCTTGTTCAGGGATAGCACTGAAGCTTTCTTT.

The chain employs TRBV29-1 and TRBJ2-7; 7 bases match TRBD1. In germline, CDR1 is SQVTM, CDR2 ANQGSEA. V trimming: 1 base; J trimming: 2 bases; junction bases outside the gene matches: 11. The CDR3 spans 16 residues. DNA for the CDR3: TGCAGCGTTGAAGGGACCACCAAGGGGGCTACCTACGAGCAGTACTTC. It encodes CSVEGTTKGATYEQYF.

The genes are TRBV7-3 and TRBJ2-1; 7 bases line up with TRBD2. There are 13 residues in the CDR3. Germline V gene lookup returns CDR1 SGHTA and CDR2 FQGTGA. J gave up 9 bases and V 1 base, and 3 bases lay outside the gene matches. CDR3 bases: TGTGCCAGCAGCTTAAATCAGCGGGGTGAGCAGTTCTTC. This codes for CASSLNQRGEQFF.

This clone occurred once. This chain connects TRBV11-3 to TRBJ1-1, with 8 nucleotides matching TRBD1. CDR3 length equals 15 residues. Germline trimming cut 5 bases from V and 6 bases from J; bases unmatched to any gene: 11. In germline, CDR1 is SGHNT, CDR2 YENEEA. The CDR3 DNA is TGTGCCAGCAGCCCCCCGGCAGGGGGCAGATCTGAAGCTTTCTTT. This gives the protein CASSPPAGGRSEAFF.

The chain employs TRBV19 and TRBJ1-2; unclear D gene. Trimming removed 5 bases at V and 8 bases at J, with 12 bases between. Germline CDR1 reads LNHDA; CDR2 reads SQIVND (reference sequence). This CDR3 is built from 12 residues. Here the CDR3 DNA reads TGTGCCAGTAGTCCATCGGGTCCCGGCTACACCTTC. Residues: CASSPSGPGYTF.